Here is one T cell receptor beta chain with its context. This table comes from immunoSEQ multiplex PCR, and its TCRdb copy is limited to in-frame clones, with some not included. Of under 85,000 clones in the sample, approximately 90% were seen once. This sample was taken from a study of OX40 agonist ivuxolimab in advanced cancers. The CDR3 consists of 14 residues. Trimming stripped 7 bases from V and 1 base from J, with 13 bases between. Germline values: CDR1 SNHLY, CDR2 FYNNEI. Peripheral blood came from all dose cohorts at three timepoints. This TCR was sampled from an adult with an advanced solid tumor such as melanoma, head and neck, liver or kidney cancer. Sequenced material: CD4+ or CD8+ T cells sorted from blood, taken in a trial of the OX40 agonist ivuxolimab. V and J are TRBV2 and TRBJ2-5, with D maybe TRBD1 (6 bases). CDR3 coding DNA: TGTGCCAGCAACCCCCAGGGGTCCCAAGAGACCCAGTACTTC. Translated, it gives CASNPQGSQETQYF.